Presented here are 4 T cell receptor beta chains from one specimen sequenced in a study of response to subunit inactivated influenza vaccine. TCRdb recomputed calls from the RT-PCR reads with MiXCR, one row per CDR3 protein. The sample consists of around 750,000 distinct CDR3 sequences, 21% of them appearing once. The starting material was PBMCs from blood, obtained less than 6 days after vaccination. These TCRs come from a man aged 45 to 65 who received an inactivated influenza vaccine.

This clonotype turned up a few times. The chain has TRBV27 and TRBJ1-2, with TRBD1 identical over 7 bases. There are 13 residues in the CDR3. Germline V gene data show CDR1 as MNHEY and CDR2 as SMNVEV (reference sequence). The V segment lost 6 bases and the J segment 5 bases; nucleotides outside the gene matches: 6. The CDR3 loop is CASRSTGFYGYTF. The CDR3 region has the DNA TGTGCCAGCAGATCGACAGGGTTTTATGGCTACACCTTC.

There are a few counts of this clonotype. The CDR3 protein is CASSNRVYEQYF. CDR3 in DNA: TGTGCCAGCAGCAACCGGGTCTACGAGCAGTACTTC. The chain carries TRBV5-6 and TRBJ2-7; no clear D gene. CDR1 is SGHDT and CDR2 is YYEEEE in the germline V gene. Trimming removed 4 bases from V and 3 bases from J, with 8 bases in between. The CDR3 contains 12 residues.

In this sample, this clonotype turned up many times. The chain carries TRBV6-1 and TRBJ2-1; maybe TRBD1 (6 bases). This CDR3 is built from 13 residues. Germline-derived CDR1 and CDR2 are MNHNS and SASEGT. The germline V and J ends were trimmed by 5 bases and 7 bases, with 12 bases remaining between them. CDR3 sequence: CASSPLQGNEQFF. In nucleotides, the CDR3 is TGTGCCAGCAGTCCCCTACAGGGAAATGAGCAGTTCTTC.

The V call is TRBV14, the J call TRBJ2-1; 8 nucleotides line up with TRBD2. The germline gives CDR1 SGHDN, CDR2 FVKESK. The trim removed 0 bases at V and 0 bases at J, leaving 19 bases unmatched. The CDR3 is 22 residues long. The CDR3, as DNA: TGTGCCAGCAGCCAAGACCCTACCCTGACCGGGAGGGCCTCAAGCTCCTACAATGAGCAGTTCTTC. Residues: CASSQDPTLTGRASSSYNEQFF.